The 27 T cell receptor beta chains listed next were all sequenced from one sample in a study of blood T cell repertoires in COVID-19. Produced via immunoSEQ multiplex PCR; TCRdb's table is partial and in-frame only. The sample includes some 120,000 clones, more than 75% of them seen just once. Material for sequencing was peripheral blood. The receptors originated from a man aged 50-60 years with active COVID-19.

The CDR3 loop reads CSVDPGKGTQYF. The CDR3 DNA sequence: TGCAGCGTTGACCCAGGGAAGGGAACCCAGTACTTC. This sequence joins TRBV29-1 and TRBJ2-5; a weak D match, TRBD1 (5 bases). The CDR3 totals 12 residues. Trimming shortened V by 3 bases and J by 8 bases, and 13 bases separated the two germline ends. CDR1 SQVTM and CDR2 ANQGSEA come from the germline V gene.

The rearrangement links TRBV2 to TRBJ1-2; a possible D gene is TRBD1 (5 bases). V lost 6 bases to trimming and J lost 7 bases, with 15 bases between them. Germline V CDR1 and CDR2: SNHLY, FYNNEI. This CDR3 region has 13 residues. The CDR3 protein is CASRTGTSGGYTF. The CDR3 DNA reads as TGTGCCAGCAGGACCGGGACTTCGGGTGGCTACACCTTC. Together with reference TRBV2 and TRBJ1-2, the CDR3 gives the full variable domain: EPEVTQTPSHQVTQMGQEVILRCVPISNHLYFYWYRQILGQKVEFLVSFYNNEISEKSEIFDDQFSVERPDGSNFTLKIRSTKLEDSAMYFCASRTGTSGGYTFGSGTRLTVV.

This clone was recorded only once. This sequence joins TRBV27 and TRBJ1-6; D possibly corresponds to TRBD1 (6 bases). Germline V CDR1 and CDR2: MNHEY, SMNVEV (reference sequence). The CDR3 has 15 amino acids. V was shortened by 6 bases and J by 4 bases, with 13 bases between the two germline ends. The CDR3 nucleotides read TGTGCCAGCAGCCGCTCGCAGGGGTATAATTCACCCCTCCACTTT. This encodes CASSRSQGYNSPLHF.

CDR3 sequence: CASSLNTGQGSWNSPLHF. CDR3 DNA sequence: TGTGCCAGCAGCTTAAATACGGGACAGGGTAGTTGGAATTCACCCCTCCACTTT. V and J are TRBV7-8 and TRBJ1-6; 9 bases map to TRBD1. CDR1 and CDR2 from the germline V gene are SGHVS and FQNEAQ. J lost 7 bases, V lost 2 bases, and 12 bases had no gene match. The CDR3 has 18 amino acids.

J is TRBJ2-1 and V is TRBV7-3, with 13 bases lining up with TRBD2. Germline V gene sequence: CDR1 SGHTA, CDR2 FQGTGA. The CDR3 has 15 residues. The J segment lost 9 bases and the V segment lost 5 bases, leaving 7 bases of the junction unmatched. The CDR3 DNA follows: TGTGCCAGCAGCCCGGGACTAGCGGGGACTGGTGAGCAGTTCTTC. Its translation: CASSPGLAGTGEQFF.

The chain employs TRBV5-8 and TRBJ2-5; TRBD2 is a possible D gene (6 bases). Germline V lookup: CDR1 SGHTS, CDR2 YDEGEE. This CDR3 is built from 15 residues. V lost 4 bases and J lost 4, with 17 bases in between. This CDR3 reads CASSPFGGVTETQYF. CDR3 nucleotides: TGTGCCAGCAGCCCATTCGGGGGAGTGACAGAGACCCAGTACTTC.

The CDR3 coding sequence is TGTGCCAGCAGCGTAGACGGGCAGGGATATGGCTACACCTTC. Translation gives CASSVDGQGYGYTF. The rearrangement joins TRBV9 to TRBJ1-2; D is perhaps TRBD1 (5 bases). Per germline, CDR1 SGDLS and CDR2 YYNGEE. Deletions cut 0 bases from V and 5 bases from J, with 11 bases between. This CDR3 is built from 14 residues.

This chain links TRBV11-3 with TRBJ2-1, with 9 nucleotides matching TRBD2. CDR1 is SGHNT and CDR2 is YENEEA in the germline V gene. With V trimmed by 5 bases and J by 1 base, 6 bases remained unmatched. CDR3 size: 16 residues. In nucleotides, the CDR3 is TGTGCCAGCAGCCTAATAGCGGGAGTGTCCTACAATGAGCAGTTCTTC. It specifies CASSLIAGVSYNEQFF.

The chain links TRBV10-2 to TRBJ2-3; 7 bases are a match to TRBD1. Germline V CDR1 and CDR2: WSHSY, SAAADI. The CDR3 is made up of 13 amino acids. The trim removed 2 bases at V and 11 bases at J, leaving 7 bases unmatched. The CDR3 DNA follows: TGCGCCAGCAGTGAGAACACAGGGGAGAGGCAGTATTTT. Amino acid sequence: CASSENTGERQYF.

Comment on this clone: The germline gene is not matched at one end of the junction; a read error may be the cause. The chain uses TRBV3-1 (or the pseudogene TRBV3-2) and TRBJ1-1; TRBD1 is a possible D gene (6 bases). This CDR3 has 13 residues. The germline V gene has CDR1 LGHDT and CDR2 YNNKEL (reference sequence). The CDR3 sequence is CASSQAGHRRRSF. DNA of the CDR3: TGTGCCAGCAGCCAAGCGGGACACCGGAGACGAAGTTTT.

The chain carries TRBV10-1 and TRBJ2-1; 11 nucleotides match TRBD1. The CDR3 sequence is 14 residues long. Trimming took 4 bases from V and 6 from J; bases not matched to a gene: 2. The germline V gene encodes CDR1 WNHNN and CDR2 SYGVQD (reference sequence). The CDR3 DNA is TGCGCCAGCAGTGCCGGGACAGGGGGCAATGAGCAGTTCTTC. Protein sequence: CASSAGTGGNEQFF.

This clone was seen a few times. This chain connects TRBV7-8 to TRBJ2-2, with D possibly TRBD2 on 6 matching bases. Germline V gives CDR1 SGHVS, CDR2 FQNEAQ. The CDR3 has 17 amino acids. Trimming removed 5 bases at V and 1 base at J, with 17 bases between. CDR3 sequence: CASSPRTSLLNTGELFF. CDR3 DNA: TGTGCCAGCAGCCCGAGAACTAGCCTATTGAACACCGGGGAGCTGTTTTTT.

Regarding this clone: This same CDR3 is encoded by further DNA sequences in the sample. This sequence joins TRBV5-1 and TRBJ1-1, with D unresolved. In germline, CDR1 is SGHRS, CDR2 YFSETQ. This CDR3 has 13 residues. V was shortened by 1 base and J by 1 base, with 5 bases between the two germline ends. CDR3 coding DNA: TGCGCCAGCAGCTTGACCGGGAACACTGAAGCTTTCTTT. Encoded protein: CASSLTGNTEAFF.

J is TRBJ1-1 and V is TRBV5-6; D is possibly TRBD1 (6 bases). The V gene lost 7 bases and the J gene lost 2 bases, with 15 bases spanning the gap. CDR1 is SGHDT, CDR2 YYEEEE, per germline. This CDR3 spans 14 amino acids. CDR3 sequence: CASAKPRGNTEAFF. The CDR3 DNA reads TGTGCCAGCGCGAAGCCCAGGGGAAACACTGAAGCTTTCTTT. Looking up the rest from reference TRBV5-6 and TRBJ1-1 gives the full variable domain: DAGVTQSPTHLIKTRGQQVTLRCSPKSGHDTVSWYQQALGQGPQFIFQYYEEEERQRGNFPDRFSGHQFPNYSSELNVNALLLGDSALYLCASAKPRGNTEAFFGQGTRLTVV.

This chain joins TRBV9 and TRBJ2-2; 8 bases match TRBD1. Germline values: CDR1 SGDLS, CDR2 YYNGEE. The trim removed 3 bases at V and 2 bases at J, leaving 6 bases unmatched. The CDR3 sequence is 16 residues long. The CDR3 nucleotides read TGTGCCAGCAGCGCCCGGACAGGGACTAACACCGGGGAGCTGTTTTTT. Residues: CASSARTGTNTGELFF.

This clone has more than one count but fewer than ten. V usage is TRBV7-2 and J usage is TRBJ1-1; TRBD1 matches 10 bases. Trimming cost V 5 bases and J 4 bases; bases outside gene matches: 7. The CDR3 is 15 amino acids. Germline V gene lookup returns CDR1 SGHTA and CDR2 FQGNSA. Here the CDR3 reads CASSPVTGGGTEAFF. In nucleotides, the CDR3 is TGTGCCAGCAGCCCGGTGACAGGGGGCGGCACTGAAGCTTTCTTT.

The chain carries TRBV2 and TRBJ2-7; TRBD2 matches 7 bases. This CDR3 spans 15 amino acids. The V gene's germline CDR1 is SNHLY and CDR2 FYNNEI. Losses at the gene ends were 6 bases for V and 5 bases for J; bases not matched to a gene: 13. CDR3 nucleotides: TGTGCCAGCAGCGGGGGGAAGTTGGTTACTGACGAGCAGTACTTC. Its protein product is CASSGGKLVTDEQYF.

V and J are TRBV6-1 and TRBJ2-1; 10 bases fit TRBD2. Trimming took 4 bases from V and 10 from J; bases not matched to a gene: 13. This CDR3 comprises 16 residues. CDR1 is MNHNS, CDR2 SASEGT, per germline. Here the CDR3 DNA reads TGTGCCAGCAGTGTGGGTGGACTAGCGGACCCCCGCGAGCAGTTCTTC. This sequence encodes CASSVGGLADPREQFF.

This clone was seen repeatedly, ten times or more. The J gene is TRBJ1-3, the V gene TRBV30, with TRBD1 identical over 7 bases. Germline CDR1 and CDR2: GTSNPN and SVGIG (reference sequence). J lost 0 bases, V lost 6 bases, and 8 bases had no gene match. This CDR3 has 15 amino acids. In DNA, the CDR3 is TGTGCCTGCCCGGGACAGCCGACCTCTGGAAACACCATATATTTT. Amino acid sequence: CACPGQPTSGNTIYF. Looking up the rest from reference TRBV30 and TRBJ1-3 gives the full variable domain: SQTIHQWPATLVQPVGSPLSLECTVEGTSNPNLYWYRQAAGRGLQLLFYSVGIGQISSEVPQNLSASRPQDRQFILSSKKLLLSDSGFYLCACPGQPTSGNTIYFGEGSWLTVV.

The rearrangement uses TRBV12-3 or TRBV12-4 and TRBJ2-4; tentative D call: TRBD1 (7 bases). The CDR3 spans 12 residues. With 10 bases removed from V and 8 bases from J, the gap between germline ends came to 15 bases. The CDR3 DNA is TGTGCCACCGGGGACAGCGGGTACATTCAGTACTTC. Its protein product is CATGDSGYIQYF.

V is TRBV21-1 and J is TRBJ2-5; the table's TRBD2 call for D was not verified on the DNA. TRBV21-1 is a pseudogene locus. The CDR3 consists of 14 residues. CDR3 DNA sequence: TGTGCCAGCAGCAAGAGAGGCGGGGAGGAGACCCAGTACTTC. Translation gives CASSKRGGEETQYF.

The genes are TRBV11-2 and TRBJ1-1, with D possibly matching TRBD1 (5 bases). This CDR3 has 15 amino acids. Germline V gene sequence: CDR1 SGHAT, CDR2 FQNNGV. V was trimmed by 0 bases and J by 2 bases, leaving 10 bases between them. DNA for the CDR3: TGTGCCAGCAGCTTAGATGGACAATTCAACACTGAAGCTTTCTTT. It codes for CASSLDGQFNTEAFF.

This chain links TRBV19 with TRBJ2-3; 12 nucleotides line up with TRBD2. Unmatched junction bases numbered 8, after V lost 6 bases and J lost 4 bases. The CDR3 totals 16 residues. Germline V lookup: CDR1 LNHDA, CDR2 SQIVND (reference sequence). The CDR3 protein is CASSDLAGGPADTQYF. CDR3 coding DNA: TGTGCCAGTAGCGATCTAGCGGGAGGGCCGGCAGATACGCAGTATTTT. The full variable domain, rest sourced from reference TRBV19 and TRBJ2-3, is DGGITQSPKYLFRKEGQNVTLSCEQNLNHDAMYWYRQDPGQGLRLIYYSQIVNDFQKGDIAEGYSVSREKKESFPLTVTSAQKNPTAFYLCASSDLAGGPADTQYFGPGTRLTVL.

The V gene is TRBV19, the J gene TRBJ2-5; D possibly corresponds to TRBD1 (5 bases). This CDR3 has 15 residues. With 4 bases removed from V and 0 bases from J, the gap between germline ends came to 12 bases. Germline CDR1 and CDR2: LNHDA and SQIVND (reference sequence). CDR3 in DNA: TGTGCCAGTAGTAAAGGGGCTACGTACCAAGAGACCCAGTACTTC. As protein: CASSKGATYQETQYF.

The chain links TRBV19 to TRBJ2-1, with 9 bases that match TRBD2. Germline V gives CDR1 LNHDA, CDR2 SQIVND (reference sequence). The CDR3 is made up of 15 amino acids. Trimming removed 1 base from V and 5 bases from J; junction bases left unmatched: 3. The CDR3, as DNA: TGTGCCAGTAGTATAGCTAGCGGGATCAACAATGAGCAGTTCTTC. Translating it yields CASSIASGINNEQFF.

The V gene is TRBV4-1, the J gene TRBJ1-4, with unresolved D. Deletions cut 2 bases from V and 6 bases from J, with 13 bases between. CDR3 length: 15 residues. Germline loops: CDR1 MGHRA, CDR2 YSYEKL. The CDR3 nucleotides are TGCGCCAGCAGCCAAAGCGCGTCCTTTGATGAAAAACTGTTTTTT. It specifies CASSQSASFDEKLFF.

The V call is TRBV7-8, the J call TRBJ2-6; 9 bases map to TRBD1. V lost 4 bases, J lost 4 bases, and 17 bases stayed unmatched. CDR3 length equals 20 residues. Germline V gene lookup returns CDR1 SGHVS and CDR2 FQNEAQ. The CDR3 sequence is CASSSRQGQGISSGANVLTF. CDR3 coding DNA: TGTGCCAGCAGCTCTCGGCAGGGACAGGGAATTTCGTCGGGGGCCAACGTCCTGACTTTC.